This T cell receptor beta chain was sequenced in a study of cytomegalovirus exposure and HLA in healthy donors. The length of the CDR3 is 13 residues. V lost 8 bases and J lost 7, with 15 bases in between. The germline gives CDR1 SNHLY, CDR2 FYNNEI. Regarding the study as a whole: Trimming of TCR beta V- and J-genes showed a link, identified in a later analysis, to a missense DCLRE1C variant. Reported results showed that the classifier diagnosed cytomegalovirus status with high specificity and sensitivity.

60 Vbeta and 13 Jbeta primers were used in PCR. Source study methods: A follow-up analysis tallied around 76 million unique TCR beta chains, roughly 11 million shared. Clones were read by immunoSEQ multiplex PCR, and TCRdb kept only the in-frame ones, dropping some. The V and J calls and clone size come from that table; D and trimming were worked out from the DNA. The sample includes 100,000 to 120,000 clones, over 75% seen only once; the top ten take approximately 2.7%. Of note for this clone: The antigen is undetermined.

Sequencing was performed on PBMCs. This chain uses TRBV2 with TRBJ2-1; tentative D call: TRBD2 (5 bases). The source of this sequence is a woman under 30 in good health and CMV-seronegative. The CDR3 reads CASCRDPPNEQFF. CDR3 nucleotides: TGTGCCAGCTGTCGGGATCCCCCAAATGAGCAGTTCTTC. The whole variable domain, remainder taken from reference TRBV2 and TRBJ2-1, is EPEVTQTPSHQVTQMGQEVILRCVPISNHLYFYWYRQILGQKVEFLVSFYNNEISEKSEIFDDQFSVERPDGSNFTLKIRSTKLEDSAMYFCASCRDPPNEQFFGPGTRLTVL.